This TCR beta chain stems from a study of tumor-infiltrating lymphocytes in oesophageal squamous cell carcinoma. Each CDR3 protein is one row after TCRdb ran MiXCR on the PCR reads. The table records under 20,000 distinct CDR3 sequences, 35% to 45% of them present only once. Germline loops: CDR1 MNHNS, CDR2 SASEGT. The CDR3 runs 14 residues. This chain connects TRBV6-1 to TRBJ2-4; 8 nucleotides line up with TRBD1. The DNA end is more similar to TRBJ2-7, so the J call may be wrong. This receptor was identified in a male donor with esophageal squamous cell carcinoma. The sequencing sample was made of esophageal tumor tissue. The CDR3 reads CASRKDRAPYEQYF. CDR3 DNA sequence: TGTGCCAGCAGGAAGGACAGGGCACCCTACGAGCAGTACTTC.